The rows below give T cell receptor beta chains drawn from one sample of a study of beta chain features in type 1 diabetes. Libraries were prepared by immunoSEQ multiplex PCR; TCRdb keeps only in-frame clonotypes and omits some of them. The data show over 300,000 clones, with roughly 8% seen just once and approximately 0.44% held by the top ten. The sample consisted of central memory CD4+ T cells from blood. The origin of the receptors is a woman aged 18-29 years in good health. The CDR3 runs from the conserved cysteine through the conserved F or W. Each record gives: V gene, clone size, J gene, CDR3 length, D gene, CDR3 protein, CDR3 DNA. D genes are given only for firm matches. The size of a clone is reported for some rows only, either as once, few or many, or as a class for expanded clones.

TRBV6-6	.	TRBJ1-3	14	.	CASSLQGSGNTIYF	TGTGCCAGCAGCCTACAGGGATCAGGAAACACCATATATTTT
TRBV5-1	many	TRBJ2-1	12	TRBD2	CASSRTSMEQFF	TGCGCCAGCAGCCGGACTAGTATGGAGCAGTTCTTC
TRBV19	.	TRBJ2-6	16	.	CASSMGTDSGANVLTF	TGTGCCAGTAGTATGGGCACAGACTCTGGGGCCAACGTCCTGACTTTC
TRBV27	few	TRBJ1-3	14	.	CASSRGGSGNTIYF	TGTGCCAGCAGCCGAGGGGGGTCTGGAAACACCATATATTTT
TRBV4-3	.	TRBJ2-2	14	.	CASSQDPGTGELFF	TGCGCCAGCAGCCAAGACCCGGGCACCGGGGAGCTGTTTTTT
TRBV5-6	many	TRBJ2-5	13	.	CASSLVHVVGQYF	TGTGCCAGCAGCTTGGTCCACGTGGTGGGCCAGTACTTC
TRBV4-3	.	TRBJ2-5	15	TRBD1	CASSQQQGAGETQYF	TGCGCCAGCAGCCAACAACAGGGGGCCGGAGAGACCCAGTACTTC
TRBV4-2	few	TRBJ1-4	16	.	CASSQARFATNEKLFF	TGTGCCAGCAGCCAGGCCAGGTTTGCAACTAATGAAAAACTGTTTTTT
TRBV7-2	.	TRBJ2-1	15	.	CASSLASNRYNEQFF	TGTGCCAGCAGCTTAGCTAGTAATAGGTACAATGAGCAGTTCTTC
TRBV11-2	many	TRBJ1-1	11	.	CASSLVRQAFF	TGTGCCAGCAGCTTAGTTAGGCAAGCTTTCTTT
TRBV29-1	many	TRBJ2-1	11	.	CSVERNNEQFF	TGCAGCGTAGAGCGAAACAATGAGCAGTTCTTC
TRBV19	few	TRBJ2-1	16	.	CASSGWGTNSYNEQFF	TGTGCCAGTTCGGGGTGGGGGACAAACTCCTACAATGAGCAGTTCTTC
TRBV9	.	TRBJ2-5	15	TRBD2	CASSKSGSISETQYF	TGTGCCAGCAGCAAGAGCGGGAGTATTTCTGAGACCCAGTACTTC
TRBV7-2	few	TRBJ2-2	14	.	CASRSRVGTGELFF	TGTGCCAGCAGGTCGAGGGTGGGCACAGGGGAGCTGTTTTTT
TRBV5-1	few	TRBJ2-5	17	TRBD2	CASSPGSLAGGQETQYF	TGCGCCAGCAGCCCTGGCAGCCTAGCGGGAGGCCAAGAGACCCAGTACTTC